This is a list of T cell receptor beta chains from one sample in a study of shared clonotypes between healthy human individuals. Libraries were prepared by immunoSEQ multiplex PCR; TCRdb keeps only in-frame clonotypes and omits some of them. The sample holds under 1,900,000 clones; around 98.5% are singletons and the top ten take roughly 0.36%. The sample consisted of naive CD4+ T cells sorted from blood. These receptors all come from a man aged 25 to 40 in good health. CDR3s include the opening cysteine and the closing phenylalanine or tryptophan. A D gene is named only where the DNA matches it firmly. For some rows the clone size is stated as once, few or many, or as a class when expanded; others skip it.

NA TRBJ2-5 TRBV11-2 NA CASSLVARLETQYF TGTGCCAGCAGCTTAGTAGCACGCCTTGAGACCCAGTACTTC
NA TRBJ2-7 TRBV5-1 NA CASSFSMSREKAYEQYF TGCGCCAGCAGCTTTTCCATGTCGAGGGAGAAAGCCTACGAGCAGTACTTC
NA TRBJ2-1 TRBV9 NA CASSVGGFNEQFF TGTGCCAGCAGCGTAGGTGGTTTCAATGAGCAGTTCTTC
NA TRBJ1-1 TRBV5-1 TRBD1 CASSLGTGGVFTEAFF TGCGCCAGCAGCTTGGGGACAGGGGGAGTGTTCACTGAAGCTTTCTTT
NA TRBJ2-5 TRBV18 NA CASSPPRGAAETQYF TGTGCCAGCTCACCACCGAGGGGGGCGGCGGAGACCCAGTACTTC
NA TRBJ1-1 TRBV7-3 NA CASSLNQGTEAFF TGTGCCAGCAGCTTAAATCAAGGTACCGAAGCTTTCTTT
NA TRBJ2-2 TRBV7-6 NA CASSLEGELFF TGTGCCAGCAGTCTCGAGGGCGAGCTGTTTTTT
NA TRBJ2-3 TRBV5-1 NA CASSLSGVADTQYF TGCGCCAGCAGCTTGTCAGGGGTGGCAGATACGCAGTATTTT
NA TRBJ2-5 TRBV11-1 NA CASSYQETQYF TGTGCCAGCTCCTACCAAGAGACCCAGTACTTC
NA TRBJ2-7 TRBV11-2 NA CASRAIGAYEQYF TGTGCCAGCAGAGCTATAGGGGCCTACGAGCAGTACTTC
NA TRBJ2-1 TRBV9 TRBD2 CASSASVRLANEQFF TGTGCCAGCAGCGCTAGCGTTCGACTAGCGAATGAGCAGTTCTTC
NA TRBJ1-1 TRBV7-2 NA CASSLRQFSRAFF TGTGCCAGCAGCTTGAGGCAGTTCAGTCGAGCTTTCTTT
NA TRBJ2-7 TRBV5-1 NA CASAQVQFYEQYF TGCGCCAGCGCCCAAGTCCAGTTCTACGAGCAGTACTTC
once TRBJ2-1 TRBV7-8 NA CASSLGATALYYGDNEQFF TGTGCCAGCAGCTTAGGGGCCACTGCCCTCTATTATGGGGACAATGAGCAGTTCTTC
once TRBJ1-5 TRBV28 NA CASTHGAYSNQPQHF TGTGCCAGCACCCATGGGGCGTATAGCAATCAGCCCCAGCATTTT